The subject of this entry is one TCR beta chain. The data belong to a study of T cell responses to AZD1222 COVID-19 vaccine. Produced via immunoSEQ multiplex PCR; TCRdb's table is partial and in-frame only. The data show about 100,000 clones, 70% to 90% seen once. CDR3 size: 16 residues. Losses at the gene ends were 5 bases for V and 4 bases for J; bases not matched to a gene: 11. Germline CDR1 KGHDR, CDR2 SFDVKD. The V and J genes are TRBV24-1 and TRBJ2-5; 8 bases are shared with TRBD1. Here the sequenced sample was peripheral blood, taken on day 0 of AZD1222 vaccination. The source of this sequence is an adult in good health. DNA for the CDR3: TGTGCCACCAGTGTAGACAGGGGATTCGTCGGAGAGACCCAGTACTTC. This encodes CATSVDRGFVGETQYF.